A selection of T cell receptor beta chains follows, all from one sample in a study of blood T cell repertoires in COVID-19. Clones were sequenced by immunoSEQ multiplex PCR, and TCRdb holds only the in-frame ones, with some missing. This sample has 150,000 to 200,000 clones, with about 91% found just once. The sequencing sample was made of PBMCs or T cells enriched from blood (not recorded which). The receptors were sampled from a woman in her late teens or twenties who had recovered from COVID-19. Each CDR3 is given with its conserved first and last residue. The order of the fields is CDR3 length, J gene, V gene, CDR3 protein.

>17|TRBJ1-6|TRBV14
CASSQDIFGRGNSPLHF
>12|TRBJ1-4|TRBV5-1
CASSLGAGKLFF
>14|TRBJ1-3|TRBV28
CASRVQGTGNTIYF
>14|TRBJ1-4|TRBV5-1
CASSLTATNEKLFF
>15|TRBJ1-5|TRBV19
CASSIGQRWDQPQHF
>15|TRBJ2-3|TRBV27
CASSLSGTGADTQYF
>14|TRBJ2-7|TRBV24-1
CATSDPSSRDEQYF
>15|TRBJ2-1|TRBV19
CASSLGQDYYNEQFF
>15|TRBJ2-1|TRBV7-2
CASSLTWEGRNEQFF
>17|TRBJ2-7|TRBV7-7
CASSLLPTSGRTDEQYF
>14|TRBJ1-4|TRBV30
CATLDRAANEKLFF
>16|TRBJ2-5|TRBV5-1
CASSSLSGRGRETQYF
>14|TRBJ1-2|TRBV20-1
CSASKGQMYYGYTF
>17|TRBJ1-5|TRBV7-8
CASSFSAQPDNNQPQHF
>18|TRBJ1-5|TRBV10-1
CASSETTGGHGSNQPQHF
>15|TRBJ2-7|TRBV27
CASRGLDRGPHEQYF
>15|TRBJ1-1|TRBV27
CASSPTALQGTEAFF
>13|TRBJ1-1|TRBV7-9
CASSPRDRVEAFF
>15|TRBJ2-2|TRBV10-3
CAIRGAGAETGELFF
>17|TRBJ2-7|TRBV6-2/TRBV6-3
CASSTPRGSGRSYEQYF
>14|TRBJ2-5|TRBV7-2
CASSPNRLVETQYF
>17|TRBJ1-3|TRBV21-1
CASSKGAGRFSGNTIYF
>13|TRBJ2-5|TRBV19
CASSIADIETQYF
>13|TRBJ1-1|TRBV9
CASTNSLGTEAFF
>17|TRBJ1-1|TRBV4-1
CASSPGRILQGGTEAFF
>16|TRBJ2-3|TRBV5-1
CASSSGLAGGPNTQYF
>15|TRBJ2-5|TRBV6-5
CASSIGLAGAETQYF
>15|TRBJ1-6|TRBV6-1
CASSDQGSYNSPLHF
>14|TRBJ2-1|TRBV11-3
CASSFLGEKNEQFF
>12|TRBJ2-1|TRBV7-9
CASSPQNNEQFF
>15|TRBJ1-2|TRBV5-6
CASSLDRGLQDGYTF
>15|TRBJ2-3|TRBV5-1
CASSLGETQGDTQYF
>17|TRBJ2-3|TRBV3-1/TRBV3-2
CASSRALAGVSTDTQYF
>16|TRBJ1-5|TRBV28
CASSRGQGGVFGPQHF
>15|TRBJ2-1|TRBV28
CASTSGGGAHNEQFF
>17|TRBJ2-5|TRBV27
CASSLIGLAGAQETQYF
>13|TRBJ1-2|TRBV30
CAWNSVTNYGYTF
>17|TRBJ2-3|TRBV7-2
CASSLRSGRGYTDTQYF
>15|TRBJ1-4|TRBV28
CASSPSGGEGEKLFF
>17|TRBJ1-3|TRBV24-1
CATPPPPRVSSGNTIYF
>13|TRBJ2-7|TRBV10-3
CAISDPGAYEQYF
>16|TRBJ1-2|TRBV11-2
CASSYERGQGVYGYTF
>13|TRBJ1-2|TRBV10-3
CAISESPGDGYTF
>16|TRBJ2-7|TRBV18
CASSPPPGQGSYEQYF
>13|TRBJ1-2|TRBV27
CASSFPGGYGYTF
>11|TRBJ2-4|TRBV6-5
CASSSGAGRKF
>16|TRBJ2-3|TRBV28
CASSFVVTPGTDTQYF
>15|TRBJ2-2|TRBV9
CASASGRAVAGELFF
>13|TRBJ2-1|TRBV27
CASSFGGGNEQFF
>16|TRBJ2-7|TRBV10-3
CAISEKGTGGTYEQYF
>12|TRBJ2-2|TRBV27
CASRTSTGELFF
>13|TRBJ1-5|TRBV30
CAWSLQGNQPQHF
>13|TRBJ1-2|TRBV7-3
CASSPSGDYGYTF